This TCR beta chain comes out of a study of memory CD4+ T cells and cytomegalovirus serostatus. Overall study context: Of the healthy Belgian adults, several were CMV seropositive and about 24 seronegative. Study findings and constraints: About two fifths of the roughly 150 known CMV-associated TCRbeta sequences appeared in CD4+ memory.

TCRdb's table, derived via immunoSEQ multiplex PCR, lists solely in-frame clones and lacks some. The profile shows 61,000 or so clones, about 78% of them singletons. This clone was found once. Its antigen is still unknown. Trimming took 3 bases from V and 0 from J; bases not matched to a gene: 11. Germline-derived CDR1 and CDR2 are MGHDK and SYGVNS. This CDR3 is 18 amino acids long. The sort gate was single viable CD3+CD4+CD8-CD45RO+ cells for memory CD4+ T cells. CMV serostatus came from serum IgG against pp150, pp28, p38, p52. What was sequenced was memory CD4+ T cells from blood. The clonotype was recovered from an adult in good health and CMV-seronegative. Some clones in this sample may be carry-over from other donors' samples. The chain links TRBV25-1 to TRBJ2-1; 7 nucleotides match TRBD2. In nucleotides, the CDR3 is TGTGCCAGCAGTGATGATGGCGGGAGAAACTACTCCTACAATGAGCAGTTCTTC. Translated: CASSDDGGRNYSYNEQFF. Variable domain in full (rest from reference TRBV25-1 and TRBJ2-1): EADIYQTPRYLVIGTGKKITLECSQTMGHDKMYWYQQDPGMELHLIHYSYGVNSTEKGDLSSESTVSRIRTEHFPLTLESARPSHTSQYLCASSDDGGRNYSYNEQFFGPGTRLTVL.